The rows below give T cell receptor beta chains drawn from one sample of a study of response to subunit inactivated influenza vaccine. MiXCR, applied by TCRdb to the RT-PCR reads, yields one record per CDR3 protein. The sample yields roughly 500,000 distinct CDR3 sequences, 16% seen once. The material was CD4+ T cells sorted from PBMCs, obtained 23 months after vaccination. The origin of the receptors is a man aged 50 to 69 who received an inactivated influenza vaccine. The conserved cysteine and the conserved F or W are not part of the CDR3 here.

j_call cdr3_length v_call cdr3_aa
TRBJ2-7 10 TRBV20-1 SAQRGGYEQY
TRBJ2-5 9 TRBV7-2 ASSAMETQY
TRBJ2-3 12 TRBV5-1 ASGTSGGEDTQY
TRBJ1-6 14 TRBV20-1 SARDGASGGNSPLH
TRBJ1-3 13 TRBV3-1 ASSQGRGAGNTIY
TRBJ2-3 13 TRBV6-4 ASSDSGGATDTQY
TRBJ1-6 12 TRBV10-3 AISPLDSNSPLH
TRBJ1-2 10 TRBV5-1 ASSLYGNGYT
TRBJ2-7 13 TRBV15 ATSRDLTTGNEQY
TRBJ2-3 15 TRBV4-1 ASSQVRFSGNTDTQY
TRBJ2-2 13 TRBV5-6 ASSTTGLNTGELF
TRBJ2-1 14 TRBV29-1 SVVWSEWTSGRPEF
TRBJ2-5 14 TRBV4-2 ASSQATSGGAETQY
TRBJ1-4 14 TRBV4-3 ASSQDKGRRNEKLF
TRBJ2-3 13 TRBV5-1 ASSLSGREADTQY
TRBJ2-7 14 TRBV4-2 ASSQDRTLNAYEQY
TRBJ2-7 12 TRBV6-5 ASSYSPLSTSAI
TRBJ2-1 15 TRBV4-1 ASSQDNSAMFRNEQF
TRBJ1-4 11 TRBV12-3/TRBV12-4 ASSLNWGEKLF
TRBJ2-7 15 TRBV21-1 ASSKGGTSGALHEQY
TRBJ2-2 13 TRBV6-1 ASRPDTINTGELF
TRBJ1-2 15 TRBV5-5 ASSLARRRGSFSGYT
TRBJ1-1 14 TRBV13 ASSLALGQGPTEAF
TRBJ2-2 13 TRBV12-3/TRBV12-4 ASSFGDRGTGELF
TRBJ1-2 13 TRBV4-3 ASSQGLSGDYGYT